These 19 T cell receptor beta chains share one sample of origin, sequenced in a study of immune evolution from preneoplasia to lung adenocarcinoma. Profiled with immunoSEQ multiplex PCR; TCRdb holds only in-frame clones, not every one. This table has 4,900 or so clones, about 73% appearing once. Sequencing was done on a sample of FFPE lung adenocarcinoma in situ tissue. These receptors were taken from a person aged 55-85 years with lung adenocarcinoma.

This chain joins TRBV4-2 and TRBJ1-5, with D perhaps matching TRBD1 (5 bases). In germline, CDR1 is LGHNA, CDR2 YNFKEQ. V was pared by 4 bases and J by 7 bases, with 23 bases between. This CDR3 comprises 17 residues. This chain's CDR3 is CASSPGEMRRRGQPQHF. In DNA form, the CDR3 reads TGTGCCAGCAGCCCAGGCGAAATGAGACGGCGGGGGCAGCCCCAGCATTTT.

This chain connects TRBV5-5 to TRBJ2-3; 8 nucleotides line up with TRBD2. CDR3 length: 16 amino acids. Germline CDR1 reads SGHKS; CDR2 reads YYEKEE (reference sequence). V was clipped by 0 bases and J by 3 bases; unmatched bases: 6. DNA of the CDR3: TGTGCCAGCAGCTTGGAAGCGGGGGTTTCGACAGATACGCAGTATTTT. Translation: CASSLEAGVSTDTQYF.

The chain recombines TRBV11-2 with TRBJ2-7; 7 bases match TRBD2. Trimming cost V 0 bases and J 6 bases; bases outside gene matches: 8. Germline CDR1 reads SGHAT; CDR2 reads FQNNGV. The CDR3 runs to 15 residues. CDR3 in DNA: TGTGCCAGCAGCTTAGATCAGGCTAGCGGACGCGAGCAGTACTTC. Translation: CASSLDQASGREQYF.

This clone came up once. The V gene is TRBV9, the J gene TRBJ1-3, with 8 bases matching TRBD1. This CDR3 comprises 18 residues. Trimming took 0 bases from V and 1 from J; bases not matched to a gene: 9. Germline V gives CDR1 SGDLS, CDR2 YYNGEE. CDR3: CASSVAGQGPSSGNTIYF. The DNA for the CDR3 is TGTGCCAGCAGCGTAGCAGGACAGGGTCCTAGTTCTGGAAACACCATATATTTT.

This clone was detected only a few times. The rearrangement joins TRBV6-1 to TRBJ2-4, with 8 bases identical to TRBD2. The length of the CDR3 is 15 residues. Germline loops: CDR1 MNHNS, CDR2 SASEGT. V trimming: 2 bases; J trimming: 10 bases; junction bases outside the gene matches: 10. CDR3 nucleotides: TGTGCCAGCAGTGAACGGTCGGGGGGGCCAGGTATTCAGTACTTC. It encodes CASSERSGGPGIQYF.

This chain uses TRBV29-1 with TRBJ1-5; TRBD1 matches 7 bases. The CDR3 length is 13 residues. V lost 4 bases, J lost 7 bases, and 7 bases stayed unmatched. Germline V gene sequence: CDR1 SQVTM, CDR2 ANQGSEA. The CDR3 bases are TGCAGCGTTGGGGCAGGGGGAAGACAGCCCCAGCATTTT. This gives the protein CSVGAGGRQPQHF.

V is TRBV30 and J is TRBJ1-1; 7 positions agree with TRBD1. V was pared by 3 bases and J by 6 bases, with 10 bases of the junction left unmatched. Germline V lookup: CDR1 GTSNPN, CDR2 SVGIG (reference sequence). The CDR3 has 14 residues. The CDR3 is CAWRELTGIPEAFF. Here the CDR3 DNA reads TGTGCCTGGAGGGAACTGACAGGGATCCCTGAAGCTTTCTTT.

The chain joins TRBV5-6 to TRBJ1-6; no firm D call. Germline values: CDR1 SGHDT, CDR2 YYEEEE. The CDR3 runs 15 residues. V was shortened by 3 bases and J by 5 bases, with 12 bases between the two germline ends. The CDR3 protein is CASSSLVRDNSPLHF. The DNA for the CDR3 is TGTGCCAGCAGCTCGCTGGTGAGGGATAATTCACCCCTCCACTTT.

The chain has TRBV7-2 and TRBJ2-3; D uncertain. The CDR3 is made up of 13 amino acids. The V end lost 0 bases, the J end lost 6 bases, and 7 bases lay between the germline ends. Germline V gene data show CDR1 as SGHTA and CDR2 as FQGNSA. The CDR3, as DNA: TGTGCCAGCAGCTTAGCAGGATCCGATACGCAGTATTTT. The encoded protein is CASSLAGSDTQYF.

Judged by abundance, this clone is medium-sized. CDR3 coding DNA: TGTGCCAGCATGGCCGCGGGACAGGGGACTGAAGCTTTCTTT. Translated, it gives CASMAAGQGTEAFF. The gene calls are TRBV2 and TRBJ1-1; 10 bases are shared with TRBD1. V lost 7 bases to trimming and J lost 5 bases; unmatched junction nucleotides: 7. This CDR3 region has 14 residues. Per germline, CDR1 SNHLY and CDR2 FYNNEI.

In regard to this clone: Other DNA sequences within the sample encode an identical CDR3. The chain joins TRBV5-4 to TRBJ1-1, with D perhaps TRBD1 (5 bases). CDR1 SGHNT and CDR2 YYREEE come from the germline V gene (reference sequence). V lost 4 bases and J 0 bases, leaving 16 bases between the germline ends. This CDR3 is 16 amino acids long. In DNA, the CDR3 is TGTGCCAGCAGCGTGCCCAGGGCAGGAGTGAACACTGAAGCTTTCTTT. It encodes CASSVPRAGVNTEAFF.

This chain links TRBV7-9 with TRBJ1-6; no definite D call. Germline values: CDR1 SEHNR, CDR2 FQNEAQ (reference sequence). V was pared by 4 bases and J by 0 bases, with 4 bases between. CDR3 size: 14 residues. This CDR3 reads CASSWSSYNSPLHF. CDR3 bases: TGTGCCAGCAGCTGGAGCTCCTATAATTCACCCCTCCACTTT.

The CDR3 sequence: CASSGTGLYTGELFF. CDR3 coding DNA: TGCGCCAGCAGCGGGACAGGGTTATACACCGGGGAGCTGTTTTTT. The chain is built from TRBV5-1 and TRBJ2-2; 9 bases are a match to TRBD1. Trimming cost V 4 bases and J 3 bases; bases outside gene matches: 4. There are 15 residues in the CDR3. Per germline, CDR1 SGHRS and CDR2 YFSETQ.

This chain connects TRBV19 to TRBJ2-1; TRBD1 matches at 10 bases. CDR1 and CDR2 from the germline V gene are LNHDA and SQIVND (reference sequence). The V segment lost 5 bases and the J segment 9 bases; nucleotides outside the gene matches: 4. There are 13 residues in the CDR3. The CDR3 region has the DNA TGTGCCAGTAGTGGGACAGGGGTGGGTGAGCAGTTCTTC. The encoded protein is CASSGTGVGEQFF.

V is TRBV4-1 and J is TRBJ1-1; D is possibly TRBD1 (5 bases). There are 14 residues in the CDR3. The V gene's germline CDR1 is MGHRA and CDR2 YSYEKL. Trimming cost V 0 bases and J 7 bases, with 12 bases left between them. CDR3 sequence (DNA): TGCGCCAGCAGCCAAGATGTGAGGGGCCTTGAAGCTTTCTTT. It specifies CASSQDVRGLEAFF.

This chain joins TRBV11-2 and TRBJ1-6, with D possibly being TRBD1 (6 bases). The CDR3 is 17 residues long. Trimming shortened V by 2 bases and J by 0 bases, and 11 bases separated the two germline ends. Germline V CDR1 and CDR2: SGHAT, FQNNGV. The CDR3 loop is CASSLFQGSSYNSPLHF. The CDR3 DNA is TGTGCCAGCAGCTTATTTCAGGGGAGCTCCTATAATTCACCCCTCCACTTT.

The chain combines TRBV4-1 with TRBJ2-2; possible D gene TRBD1, 6 bases. From germline, CDR1 is MGHRA and CDR2 YSYEKL. CDR3 length: 15 residues. V was clipped by 1 base and J by 6 bases, with 12 bases between them. The CDR3 is CASSQARQVPGELFF. The CDR3 bases are TGCGCCAGCAGCCAAGCGAGACAGGTCCCCGGGGAGCTGTTTTTT.

The genes are TRBV7-9 and TRBJ1-3; no clear D gene. This CDR3 has 19 amino acids. The V gene's germline CDR1 is SEHNR and CDR2 FQNEAQ (reference sequence). With 2 bases removed from V and 1 base from J, the gap between germline ends came to 21 bases. The CDR3 nucleotides read TGTGCCAGCAGCTTATATGAAGGCGGTTGGGTTAGGTCTGGAAACACCATATATTTT. It is translated as CASSLYEGGWVRSGNTIYF.

This chain links TRBV5-1 with TRBJ1-1; 9 bases fit TRBD1. The CDR3 is 14 amino acids. The V gene's germline CDR1 is SGHRS and CDR2 YFSETQ. V lost 3 bases, J lost 5 bases, and 5 bases stayed unmatched. CDR3 nucleotides: TGCGCCAGCAGCTCTGCCGGGACAGGGACTGAAGCTTTCTTT. Residues: CASSSAGTGTEAFF.